This T cell receptor (beta chain) came from a study of vaccination and CD4 T cells after COVID-19. Once obtained from cultured CD4+ T cells, the DNA was sequenced using the Oncomine TCR Beta short-read assay. TCRdb reprocessed the PCR reads with MiXCR, giving one entry per CDR3 protein. In the table there are approximately 9,900 distinct CDR3 sequences, about 47% of which are singletons. CDR1 is SGHTA, CDR2 FQGNSA, per germline. The CDR3 is 17 residues long. V gave up 1 base and J gave up 5 bases, with 20 bases separating them. Treatment denoted: approximately nine-day PBMC culture with coronavirus spike peptide pools or control peptides (ViraFEST assay). With respect to this clonotype: Its antigen is not known.

The chain recombines TRBV7-2 with TRBJ1-2; D is unclear. Specimen: CD4+ T cells from blood, cultured in vitro. This TCR derives from a human donor who had recovered from COVID-19. CDR3 sequence (DNA): TGTGCCAGCAGCTTAGTGGCCCAAGGCAAGATGGGATATGGCTACACCTTC. Residues: CASSLVAQGKMGYGYTF.